This T cell receptor (beta chain) comes out of a study of T cell responses to AZD1222 COVID-19 vaccine. The data were produced by immunoSEQ multiplex PCR, yet TCRdb's version contains in-frame clones alone and is incomplete. Of approximately 150,000 clones listed, 85% to 90% are singletons. V gave up 4 bases and J gave up 4 bases; unmatched junction bases: 3. The germline gives CDR1 MNHEY, CDR2 SVGAGI. This CDR3 has 14 amino acids. Concerning this clone: What it binds is unknown.

General study results and limits: Receipt of two AZD1222 doses was followed by a rise in Spike-specific TCR breadth and depth. Repertoire sampling happened only post peak T cell response. Baseline seropositives among AZD1222 recipients totaled only 5 to 7. Donors skewed white British and female; clonal diversity was possibly underestimated.

The sequencing used peripheral blood, collected 28 days after the second AZD1222 dose. This TCR derives from an adult who received the AZD1222 COVID-19 vaccine. The chain has TRBV6-5 and TRBJ2-5, with TRBD1 identical over 10 bases. The CDR3 DNA reads as TGTGCCAGCAGTTGGGGACAGGGGCGAGAGACCCAGTACTTC. Its protein is CASSWGQGRETQYF.